The clone carrying this T cell receptor beta chain was seen at least ten times. In the authors' methods: Reference gene primer amplification gave estimated nucleated cell counts. Method: immunoSEQ multiplex PCR; TCRdb's copy keeps in-frame clones and lacks some. The V and J calls and clone size are taken from that table; D and trimming were inferred from the DNA. The repertoire has about 250,000 clones, about 86% of them found once; the top ten carry approximately 4.4%. The data were taken from a study of blood T cell repertoires in COVID-19. Looking at the study overall: Italy, Spain and the United States were the sources of the convalescent and acute COVID-19 samples. The analysed material was cDNA or gDNA that came from T cells, B-cell-depleted T cells, or PBMCs.

Trimming took 6 bases from V and 5 from J; bases not matched to a gene: 10. This CDR3 is built from 15 residues. Germline CDR1 MNHEY, CDR2 SVGAGI. The V gene is TRBV6-5, the J gene TRBJ1-1; TRBD1 matches 9 bases. What was sequenced was peripheral blood. This receptor was taken from a man aged 50 to 60 with active or convalescent COVID-19. The CDR3 reads CASRASDRGGTEAFF. The CDR3 coding sequence is TGTGCCAGCAGGGCCTCGGACAGGGGAGGGACTGAAGCTTTCTTT.